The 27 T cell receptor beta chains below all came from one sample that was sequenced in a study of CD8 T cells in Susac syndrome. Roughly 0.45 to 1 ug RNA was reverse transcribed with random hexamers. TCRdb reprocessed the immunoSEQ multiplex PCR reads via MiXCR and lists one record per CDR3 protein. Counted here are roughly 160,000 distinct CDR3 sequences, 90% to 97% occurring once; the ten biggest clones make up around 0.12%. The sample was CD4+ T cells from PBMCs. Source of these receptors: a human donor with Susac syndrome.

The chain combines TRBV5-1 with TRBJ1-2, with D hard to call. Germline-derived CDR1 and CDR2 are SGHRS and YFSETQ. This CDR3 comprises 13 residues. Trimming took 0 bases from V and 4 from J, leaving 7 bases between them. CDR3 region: CASSLELTYGYTF. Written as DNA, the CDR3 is TGCGCCAGCAGCTTGGAACTGACCTATGGCTACACCTTC.

DNA for the CDR3: TGTGCCAGCAGCTTAGAGGGGGGGCCTCTCCGGACCCAGTACTTC. This gives the protein CASSLEGGPLRTQYF. This chain joins TRBV7-2 and TRBJ2-5; D perhaps matches TRBD2 (7 bases). V was clipped by 1 base and J by 7 bases, with 16 bases between them. The CDR3 extends over 15 amino acids. From germline, CDR1 is SGHTA and CDR2 FQGNSA.

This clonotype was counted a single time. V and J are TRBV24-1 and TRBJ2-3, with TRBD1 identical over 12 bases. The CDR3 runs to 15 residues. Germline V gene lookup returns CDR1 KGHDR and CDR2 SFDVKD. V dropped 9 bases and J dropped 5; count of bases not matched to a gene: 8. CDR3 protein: CATSRGQGARDTQYF. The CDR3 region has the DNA TGTGCCACCTCCCGGGGACAGGGGGCCCGAGATACGCAGTATTTT.

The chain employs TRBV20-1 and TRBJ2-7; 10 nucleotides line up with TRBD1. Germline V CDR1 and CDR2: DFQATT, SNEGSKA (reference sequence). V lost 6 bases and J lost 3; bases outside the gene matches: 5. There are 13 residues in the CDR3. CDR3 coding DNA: TGCAGTGCCGCCGGGACAGGGGACTACGAGCAGTACTTC. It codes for CSAAGTGDYEQYF.

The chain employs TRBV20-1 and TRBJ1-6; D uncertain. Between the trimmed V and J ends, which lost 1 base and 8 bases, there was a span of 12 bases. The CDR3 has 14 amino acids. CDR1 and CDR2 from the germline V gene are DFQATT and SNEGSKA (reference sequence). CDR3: CSARVPMSDSPLHF. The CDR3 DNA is TGCAGTGCTAGAGTCCCCATGAGTGATTCACCCCTCCACTTT.

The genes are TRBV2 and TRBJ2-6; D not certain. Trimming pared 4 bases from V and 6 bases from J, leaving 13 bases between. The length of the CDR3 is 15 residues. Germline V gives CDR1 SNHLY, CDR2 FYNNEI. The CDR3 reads CASSASESVANVLTF. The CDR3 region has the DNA TGTGCCAGCAGTGCTTCAGAGTCCGTGGCCAACGTCCTGACTTTC.

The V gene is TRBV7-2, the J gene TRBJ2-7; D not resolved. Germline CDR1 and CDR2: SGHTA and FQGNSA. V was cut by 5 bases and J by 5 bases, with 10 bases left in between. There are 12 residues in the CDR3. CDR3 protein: CASSLPRNEQYF. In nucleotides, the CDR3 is TGTGCCAGCAGCCTACCCAGAAACGAGCAGTACTTC.

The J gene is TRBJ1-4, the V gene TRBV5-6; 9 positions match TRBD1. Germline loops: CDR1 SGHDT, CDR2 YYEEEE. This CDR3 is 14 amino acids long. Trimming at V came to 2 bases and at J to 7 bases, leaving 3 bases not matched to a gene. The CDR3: CASSFGQGSEKLFF. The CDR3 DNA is TGTGCCAGCAGCTTTGGACAGGGGAGTGAAAAACTGTTTTTT.

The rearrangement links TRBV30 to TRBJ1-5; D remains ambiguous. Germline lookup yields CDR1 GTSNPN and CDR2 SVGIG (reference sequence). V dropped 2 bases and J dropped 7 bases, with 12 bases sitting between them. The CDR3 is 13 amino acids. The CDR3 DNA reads TGTGCCTGGAGTCAGAATGGCCTCCAGCCCCAGCATTTT. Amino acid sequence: CAWSQNGLQPQHF. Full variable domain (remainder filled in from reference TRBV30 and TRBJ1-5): SQTIHQWPATLVQPVGSPLSLECTVEGTSNPNLYWYRQAAGRGLQLLFYSVGIGQISSEVPQNLSASRPQDRQFILSSKKLLLSDSGFYLCAWSQNGLQPQHFGDGTRLSIL.

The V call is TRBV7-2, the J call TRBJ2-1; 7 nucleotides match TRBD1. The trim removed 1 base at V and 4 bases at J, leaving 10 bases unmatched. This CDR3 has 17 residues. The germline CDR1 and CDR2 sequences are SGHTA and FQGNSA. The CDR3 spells CASSLEAVTGPYNEQFF. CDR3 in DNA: TGTGCCAGCAGCTTAGAAGCGGTGACAGGGCCGTACAATGAGCAGTTCTTC.

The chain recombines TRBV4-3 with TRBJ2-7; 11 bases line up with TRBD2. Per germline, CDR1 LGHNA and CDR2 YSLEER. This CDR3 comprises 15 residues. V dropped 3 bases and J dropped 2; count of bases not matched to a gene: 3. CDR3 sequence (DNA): TGCGCCAGCAGCCAGCTAGCGGGAGGAGCCTACGAGCAGTACTTC. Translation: CASSQLAGGAYEQYF.

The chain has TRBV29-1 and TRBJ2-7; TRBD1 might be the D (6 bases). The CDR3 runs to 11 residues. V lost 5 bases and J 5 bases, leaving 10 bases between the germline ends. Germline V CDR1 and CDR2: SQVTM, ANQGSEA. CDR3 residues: CSVNRADEQYF. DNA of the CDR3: TGCAGCGTTAACAGGGCAGACGAGCAGTACTTC.

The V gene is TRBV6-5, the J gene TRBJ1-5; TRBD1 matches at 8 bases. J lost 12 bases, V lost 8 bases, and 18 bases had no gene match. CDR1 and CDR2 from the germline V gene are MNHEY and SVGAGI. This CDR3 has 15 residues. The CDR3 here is CASLDGGQVAERQHF. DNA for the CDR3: TGTGCCAGCCTGGACGGGGGACAGGTAGCGGAACGCCAGCATTTT.

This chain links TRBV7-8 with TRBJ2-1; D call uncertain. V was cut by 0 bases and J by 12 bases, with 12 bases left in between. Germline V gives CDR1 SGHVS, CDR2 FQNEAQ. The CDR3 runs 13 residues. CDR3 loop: CASSLAYLFGQFF. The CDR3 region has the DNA TGTGCCAGCAGCTTAGCGTATCTGTTTGGGCAGTTCTTC.

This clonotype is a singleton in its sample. The CDR3 reads CASNPIRDPSTDTQYF. In DNA form, the CDR3 reads TGTGCCAGCAATCCAATCCGGGACCCTAGCACAGATACGCAGTATTTT. This rearrangement joins TRBV2 to TRBJ2-3; D is tentatively TRBD1 or TRBD2 (5 bases each). CDR1 and CDR2 (germline): SNHLY, FYNNEI. The CDR3 is 16 amino acids. V was shortened by 7 bases and J by 0 bases, with 17 bases between the two germline ends.

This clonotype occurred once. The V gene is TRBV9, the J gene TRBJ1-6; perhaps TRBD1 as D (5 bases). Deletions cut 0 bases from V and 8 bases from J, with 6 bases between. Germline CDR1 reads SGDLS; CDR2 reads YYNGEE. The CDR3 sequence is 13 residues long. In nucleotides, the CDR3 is TGTGCCAGCAGCGTAGGAGGGGATTCACCCCTCCACTTT. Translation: CASSVGGDSPLHF.

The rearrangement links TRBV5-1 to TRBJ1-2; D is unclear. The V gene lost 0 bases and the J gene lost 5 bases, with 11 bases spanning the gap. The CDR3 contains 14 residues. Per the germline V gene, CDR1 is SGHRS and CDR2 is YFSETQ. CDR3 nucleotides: TGCGCCAGCAGCTTGGGGCAGGCGTTGTATGGCTACACCTTC. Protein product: CASSLGQALYGYTF.

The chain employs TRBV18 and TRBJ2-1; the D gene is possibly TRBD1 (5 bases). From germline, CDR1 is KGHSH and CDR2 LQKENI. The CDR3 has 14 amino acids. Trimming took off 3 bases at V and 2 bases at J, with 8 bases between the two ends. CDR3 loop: CASSPSDTYNEQFF. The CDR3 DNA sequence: TGTGCCAGCTCACCCTCGGACACCTACAATGAGCAGTTCTTC.

The CDR3 reads CASSLGPNTQYF. In DNA, the CDR3 is TGTGCCAGCAGCTTAGGCCCAAATACGCAGTATTTT. The V and J genes are TRBV11-2 and TRBJ2-3; D not resolved. CDR3 length: 12 residues. CDR1 and CDR2 from the germline V gene are SGHAT and FQNNGV. V was shortened by 1 base and J by 7 bases, with 6 bases between the two germline ends.

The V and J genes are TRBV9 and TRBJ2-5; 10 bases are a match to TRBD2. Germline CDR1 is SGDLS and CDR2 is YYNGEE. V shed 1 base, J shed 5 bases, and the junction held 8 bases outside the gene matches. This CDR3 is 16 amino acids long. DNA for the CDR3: TGTGCCAGCAGCGTACAAGCGGGGGGGCCGCATGAGACCCAGTACTTC. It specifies CASSVQAGGPHETQYF.

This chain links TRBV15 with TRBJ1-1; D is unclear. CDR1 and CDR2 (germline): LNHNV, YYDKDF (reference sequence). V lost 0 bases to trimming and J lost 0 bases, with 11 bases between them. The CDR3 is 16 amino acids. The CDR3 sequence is CATSRDIGSLNTEAFF. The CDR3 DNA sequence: TGTGCCACCAGCAGAGATATAGGGAGCCTGAACACTGAAGCTTTCTTT. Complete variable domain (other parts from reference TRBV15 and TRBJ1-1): DAMVIQNPRYQVTQFGKPVTLSCSQTLNHNVMYWYQQKSSQAPKLLFHYYDKDFNNEADTPDNFQSRRPNTSFCFLDIRSPGLGDTAMYLCATSRDIGSLNTEAFFGQGTRLTVV.

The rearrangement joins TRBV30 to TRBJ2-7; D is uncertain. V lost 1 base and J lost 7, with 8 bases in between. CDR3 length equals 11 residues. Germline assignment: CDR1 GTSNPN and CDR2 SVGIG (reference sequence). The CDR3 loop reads CAWSAFREQYF. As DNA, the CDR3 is TGTGCCTGGAGTGCTTTCCGAGAGCAGTACTTC.

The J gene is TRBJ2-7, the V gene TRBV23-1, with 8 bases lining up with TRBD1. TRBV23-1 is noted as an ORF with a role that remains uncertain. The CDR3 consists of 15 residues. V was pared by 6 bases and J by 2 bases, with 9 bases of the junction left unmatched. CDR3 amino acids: CASRPQGAPPYEQYF. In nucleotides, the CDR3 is TGCGCCAGCAGACCCCAGGGGGCGCCTCCCTACGAGCAGTACTTC.

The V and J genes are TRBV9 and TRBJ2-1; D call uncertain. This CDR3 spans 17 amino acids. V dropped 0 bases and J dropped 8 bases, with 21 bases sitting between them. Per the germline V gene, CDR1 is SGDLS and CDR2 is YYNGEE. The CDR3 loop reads CASSVGRPTPSRDEQFF. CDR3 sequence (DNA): TGTGCCAGCAGCGTAGGAAGGCCTACCCCGTCCCGCGATGAGCAGTTCTTC.

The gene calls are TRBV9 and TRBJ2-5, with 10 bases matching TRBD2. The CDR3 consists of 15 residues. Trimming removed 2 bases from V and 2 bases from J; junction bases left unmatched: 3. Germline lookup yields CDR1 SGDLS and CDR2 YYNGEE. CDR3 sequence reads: CASSVQTSGQETQYF. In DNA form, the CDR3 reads TGTGCCAGCAGCGTCCAGACTAGCGGGCAAGAGACCCAGTACTTC. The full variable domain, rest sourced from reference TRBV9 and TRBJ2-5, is DSGVTQTPKHLITATGQRVTLRCSPRSGDLSVYWYQQSLDQGLQFLIQYYNGEERAKGNILERFSAQQFPDLHSELNLSSLELGDSALYFCASSVQTSGQETQYFGPGTRLLVL.

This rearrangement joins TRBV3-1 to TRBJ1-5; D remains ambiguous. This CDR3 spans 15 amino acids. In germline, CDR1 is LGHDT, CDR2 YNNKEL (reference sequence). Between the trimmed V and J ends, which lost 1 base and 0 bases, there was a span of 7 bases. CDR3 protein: CASSQGHYSNQPQHF. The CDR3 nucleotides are TGTGCCAGCAGCCAAGGGCATTATAGCAATCAGCCCCAGCATTTT.

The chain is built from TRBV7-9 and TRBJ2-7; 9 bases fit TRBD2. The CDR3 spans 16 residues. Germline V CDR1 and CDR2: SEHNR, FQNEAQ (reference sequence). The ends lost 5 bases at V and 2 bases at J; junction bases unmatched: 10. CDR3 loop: CASSEQVTSGTYEQYF. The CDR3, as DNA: TGTGCCAGCAGCGAACAGGTGACTAGCGGTACCTACGAGCAGTACTTC.